The present T cell receptor (beta chain) was sequenced within a study of cytomegalovirus exposure and HLA in healthy donors (dated by TCRdb to about 2017). Turning to the overall study: According to an earlier analysis of 587 of the donors, about 179 million T cells yielded roughly 100 million unique TCR beta sequences and approximately 280 Gb of sequence data. Besides the first cohort of around 670 subjects, a separate validation cohort made up of about 120 different subjects was used. An earlier analysis of some 600 of the donors applied high-throughput TCR beta sequencing to assess whether each TCR beta V gene segment acted as functional or pseudogenic. HLA typing included class I and class II loci at four-digit resolution. Of the roughly 430 genotyped donors, over 70% fell in the genetic ancestry cluster associated with self-reported Caucasian donors. The aim of the study was to test whether cataloging public T cell receptors could identify signatures of past pathogen exposure. Genome-wide SNP genotypes for about 55% of the roughly 670 donors were used in a later genetic analysis, which treated that subset as a discovery cohort. To predict cytomegalovirus infection status, the study brought together high-throughput TCR immunosequencing, statistical association of individual TCRs with disease status, and machine learning. Five DR-DQ haplotypes were treated as single units for association and clustering because of strong linkage in the cohort. The study used immunosequencing to profile the T cell repertoires of approximately 640 subjects and linked those repertoires to cytomegalovirus serostatus. About 310 gigabases of sequencing data and tens of millions of unique TCR sequences were included in an early release covering about 700 HLA-typed donors. The later analysis used no new phenotypic data to find candidate immune exposures, relying instead on TCR beta sequences and their occurrence across donors. To study patterns of TCR occurrence, a later analysis re-analyzed previously published TCR beta repertoires from more than 550 donors and added high-resolution HLA genotyping. Donor age, sex, ethnicity and CMV serostatus were compiled alongside the repertoire data. Every discovery cohort repertoire had been produced on one sequencing platform. Typing coverage differed by locus: A, B, C, DRB1 and DQB1 were typed in roughly 629-630 donors, DQA1 in 522, DPA1 in some 600, and DPB1 in 472. Among about 400 genotyped donors of the cohort, an average of roughly 230,000 unique TCR beta nucleotide sequences was sequenced per donor, of which roughly 17% were non-productive.

The method was the immunoSEQ multiplex PCR assay. The multiplex PCR relied on a mix of 60 forward primers for TCR Vbeta segments and 13 reverse primers for TCR Jbeta segments. The CDR3 region of rearranged TCR beta genes was amplified from genomic DNA by a multiplex PCR assay. On the Illumina HiSeq System, the amplified TCR beta libraries were sequenced as 87-base-pair reads. As for the original processing: Across the 670 or so repertoires, a later analysis counted about 81 million unique TCR beta chains, around 11 million of which were shared by at least two donors. To remove PCR and sequencing errors, raw reads were error-corrected and collapsed into unique sequences using a nearest-neighbor algorithm that merged closely related sequences. V, D and J gene segments were assigned by aligning CDR3 sequences to IMGT reference sequences. For a sequence to be retained, a match of at least six nucleotides was required to both a V gene segment and a J gene segment. Rearrangements were classified as productive when the CDR3 lacked stop codons and remained in frame with V and J, and all other rearrangements were classified as non-productive. CDR3 was defined by IMGT convention, running from the second conserved V-encoded cysteine to the conserved J-encoded phenylalanine. The earlier analysis of 587 of the donors excluded sequences that lacked an unambiguous match to a single V gene segment. In an earlier analysis of almost 600 of the donors, a V segment was called functional when productive rearrangements were above 56.7%, and segregating when the standard deviation between donors exceeded 5%. A statistical classification framework was built for diagnosing cytomegalovirus status from the catalog of TCR beta chain sequences. In a later analysis, TCR nucleotide sequences were compared against IMGT/GENE-DB human TR gene sequences so that V and J genes could be assigned. The TCRdist pipeline was used in a later analysis to assign CDR3 sequences and most-parsimonious VDJ recombination scenarios. In a later analysis, each TCR beta chain was defined by its CDR3 amino acid sequence together with its V-gene family, and reads lacking a unique V-gene family were excluded. A later analysis removed several hundred highly shared, low-generation-probability nucleotide sequences to deal with suspected cross-contamination and a sequencing artifact. A later analysis calculated a clonal expansion index for each public chain from normalized within-repertoire ranks of inferred template counts. In a later analysis, generation probabilities were computed with a VDJ recombination model fitted to out-of-frame rearrangements, and the resulting probabilities were checked against IGoR. A later analysis scored TCR-TCR, TCR-HLA and TCR-CMV co-occurrence with hypergeometric tests, applying a repertoire-size bias correction to TCR pairs. To estimate false discovery rates, a later analysis permuted the HLA or CMV assignments 20 times. In a later analysis, co-occurring TCRs were grouped with DBSCAN, and TCRdist sequence similarity was added when clustering was performed within HLA-allele-positive subsets. For co-occurrence clustering, repertoires with fewer than 30,000 or more than 120,000 public chains were excluded, along with a handful of repertoires with anomalous nucleotide sharing. The immuneACCESS repertoire file appears here via TCRdb, limited to in-frame rearrangements. These files lack a portion of the clones; in checked studies, under half of the deficit traces to unresolved V genes, and the cause of the others is not known. V and J calls and clone size follow that table, whereas D and trimming were derived from the DNA. This sample is represented by 70,000 to 95,000 clones; more than 75% of them were singletons. Roughly 5.4% of the sample rests with the top ten.

Reading from cysteine to phenylalanine, the CDR3 counts 15 amino acids. Left in the record is the CDR3 DNA by itself, 45 bases read in frame from the first base. The germline V gene encodes CDR1 SQVTM and CDR2 ANQGSEA. Germline trimming: 1 base from V, 7 bases from J; junction bases outside gene matches: 7. Study-wide findings and limitations: The classifier was reported to diagnose cytomegalovirus status with high specificity and sensitivity in both the original and validation cohorts. When HLA alleles, especially DR and DQ, strongly co-occurred, attributing TCR associations to individual alleles was difficult. In a later analysis, HLA-associated TCR beta chains showed more clonal expansion and lower generation probabilities than non-associated chains that were equally common. In a later analysis, TCR association rates were found to vary across HLA loci, with the most associated TCRs seen for DRB1 alleles and the fewest for HLA-C alleles. In a later genetic analysis, a missense DCLRE1C variant was associated with V-gene and J-gene trimming of TCR beta chains, and the association was replicated in an independent cohort. Presence/absence analyses assumed roughly uniform sequencing depth across donors, an assumption that may not hold. Most CMV-associated TCR beta chains appeared to be HLA-restricted in a later analysis, and the HLA associations seemed to be driven largely by CMV exposure. For the cohort, immune exposure information was limited to CMV serostatus. Correlated functional status among segregating V segments might reflect linkage disequilibrium, but an unknown experimental factor could not be ruled out. Compared with the 666-donor mean, donors in an Asian-associated ancestry cluster had fewer N-insertions in productive TCRs, according to a later genetic analysis. Because some donors lacked HLA typing at each locus, the association tests relied only on the typed subset. The cohort was sequenced for TCR beta chains only, and without alpha or paired-chain data the features that could be detected were limited. Specific HLA alleles were associated with around 18,000 TCR beta sequences at a false discovery rate of 0.05 in a later analysis. The sequencing pipeline was judged likely to have produced a cluster of highly shared sequence variants as a technical artifact. Because the 87-base-pair reads could not distinguish some IMGT-functional V segments, including TRBV6-2 and TRBV6-3, those segments were excluded. A further reported finding was that TCR beta sequences accurately predicted the HLA-A and HLA-B alleles for most subjects in the first cohort. According to a later analysis, parvovirus B19, influenza, CMV and Epstein-Barr virus appeared linked to several top co-occurrence clusters. The authors suggested that the approach could potentially be generalized to other disease states and immunological phenotypes. In an earlier analysis of approximately 600 of the donors, most TCR beta V segments were observed in productive rearrangements about 87% or about 30% of the time, broadly matching IMGT annotations. A few of the identified cytomegalovirus-associated TCR beta chains were confirmed in vitro to be specific for cytomegalovirus antigens. Because counts were too low, roughly 18 rarely observed V segments, including chromosome 9 orphons, were left out of the earlier analysis of 500 to 650 of the donors. The study gave a list of over 150 TCR beta chains associated with cytomegalovirus. Most TCR sequences were observed very rarely across donors, whereas some public TCRs were present in many individuals.

The cohort consisted of hundreds of healthy bone marrow donors. Cohort members were all nominally healthy when sampled, although unrecorded immune exposures were likely present. The donor tested CMV seropositive and was one of the 289 seropositive cohort members. A peripheral blood sample was collected from each donor, and TCR beta sequencing was performed on peripheral blood mononuclear cells. The Qiagen DNeasy Blood Extraction Kit was used to extract genomic DNA from the blood cell samples. Comment on this clone: Its antigen target is currently unknown. Per-nucleotide qualities are absent, and no much larger clonotype sits a single base away.

The sequence was collected from a man aged 25 to 45 in good health and CMV-seropositive. The sample consisted of PBMCs. This chain joins TRBV29-1 to TRBJ2-2; 9 bases in between match TRBD2. The CDR3 sequence is CSVEVSGTSYGELFF. The bases read TGCAGCGTTGAAGTGAGCGGGACTAGCTACGGGGAGCTGTTTTTT.